This T cell receptor beta chain emerged from a study of CD8+ T cells in alopecia areata. Regarding the study as a whole: Normal scalp had lower clonality than lesional scalp, with alopecia totalis/universalis lesions showing this most strongly. TCRs were shared less clearly across patients than in mice, possibly for HLA-related reasons. Clonality in the scalp and expanded CD8+ clones ranked among the top 100 were significantly decreased by tofacitinib. While patients received tofacitinib, many expanded lesional clones remained present in scalp and blood.

Extracted RNA was reverse transcribed, and the resulting cDNA served as sequencing template. TCRdb keeps only in-frame clones here, not all; method: immunoSEQ multiplex PCR. The table includes 170,000 or so clones, roughly 62% detected once. As to treatment: oral pan-JAK inhibitor, 5-10 mg twice daily. Notes on this clone: The antigen is not known.

The CDR3 is 14 residues long. V shed 5 bases and J 9 bases; nucleotides not matched to a gene: 8. The germline V gene encodes CDR1 SEHNR and CDR2 FQNEAQ (reference sequence). Material: CD8+ T cells sorted from blood, obtained at week 24, from a patient treated with tofacitinib. The V call is TRBV7-9, the J call TRBJ2-1; 9 bases are shared with TRBD1. This sequence was found in a human donor with alopecia areata. The CDR3: CASSQDRGRGEQFF. CDR3 nucleotides: TGTGCCAGCAGCCAGGACAGGGGACGGGGTGAGCAGTTCTTC.